This T cell receptor (beta chain) was sequenced for a study of CD8+ T cells in alopecia areata (dated by TCRdb to 2016 to 2018). About the investigation overall: Treated patients were enrolled in an open-label pilot trial of oral tofacitinib, 5 to 10 mg twice daily, for moderate-to-severe alopecia areata. Tofacitinib was administered for 6 to 18 months, and 6 months of follow-up off drug were then conducted to assess delayed response and recurrence. The SALT score, which quantifies the percentage of affected scalp surface area, was used to measure disease severity in treated patients. The study used high-throughput TCRbeta sequencing to examine T cell clonal expansion in alopecia areata, in both the C3H/HeJ mouse model and human patients. Human TCRbeta sequencing covered scalp tissue and sorted CD4+ and CD8+ peripheral blood T cells from patchy and totalis/universalis alopecia areata patients and healthy controls. Biopsies were taken from tofacitinib-treated patients at baseline and again at 4 and 24 weeks into treatment, and several of those patients also had a later scalp biopsy. Clonality in the scalp was compared among normal scalp (n=4), patchy alopecia areata scalp (n=8), and alopecia totalis/universalis scalp (n=8). The RNA source kit depended on sample type: the PAXgene miRNA kit for fixed scalp, the miRNeasy kit for PBMCs, and the RNeasy kit for mouse skin. Amplification of TCRbeta CDR3 regions was done by immunoSEQ multiplex PCR using 35 Vbeta forward primers and 13 Jbeta reverse primers.

On this clone itself: Its antigen is unknown. Base qualities are not recorded, but no much larger clone differs from it by a single base.

The research as a whole found: Unlike mouse skin, where gammadelta T cells dominate, normal human skin contains resident alphabeta T cells that get sequenced too, which complicates analysis of the scalp TCR repertoire. During tofacitinib treatment, many expanded lesional clones stuck around in both scalp and blood, and this persistence may partly explain why relapse happens after treatment is stopped. Scalp clonality and the number of expanded CD8+ clones among the top 100 scalp clones were significantly decreased by tofacitinib. Shared TCR sequences between patients were less evident than in mice, which may be partly attributable to HLA diversity in the patient population. The treated cohort was small, with a single nonresponder, so links between baseline CD8+ expansion and response need larger studies. Higher clonality and more expanded CD8+ clones were observed in lesional scalp than in normal scalp, particularly in alopecia totalis/universalis, a finding suggestive of antigenic drive.

In the paper's terms, the treatment or condition label means: oral pan-JAK inhibitor, 5-10 mg twice daily. Lesional scalp punch biopsies and peripheral blood were collected from alopecia areata patients. PBMCs were isolated by density centrifugation and stained for CD3, CD4 and CD8, after which CD4+ and CD8+ T cells were sorted on a FACSAria. Libraries were made using the immunoSEQ multiplex PCR assay. RNA was extracted from all samples and reverse transcribed into cDNA as template for TCR sequencing. SuperScript III was used for first-strand cDNA synthesis, primed with a 2:1 mix of oligo-dT and random hexamers. A synthetic immune receptor repertoire was used to measure amplification bias, and any remaining bias was corrected computationally. In the original analysis: After raw reads were preprocessed to remove errors, the CDR3 was defined following IMGT conventions as running from the conserved cysteine to phenylalanine. To get clonality, Shannon entropy was normalized by log2 of the number of productive unique TCRs and the result was subtracted from 1. Whether scalp clones were CD4 or CD8 was inferred by matching scalp TCRbeta sequences against CD4 and CD8 repertoires sorted from blood. TCRdb holds this immuneACCESS table with in-frame rearrangements only. Some clones are missing; in checked studies, unresolved V genes explain under half, and the rest has no known cause. For V, J and clone size, that table is used; D and trimming come from the DNA. This sample gives about 270,000 clones in total; 60% of them show up just once. The top ten clones comprise roughly 0.93% of the sample.

The germline V gene (reference sequence) sets CDR1 to SGHNT and CDR2 to YYREEE. Trimming leaves V shorter by 3 bases and J shorter by 5 bases, with the junction holding 8 bases beyond the gene matches. Taken from cysteine to phenylalanine, the CDR3 has 15 residues. CDR3 DNA is the only sequence kept; it has 45 bases, read in frame from the first base. This clonotype was sampled from a human donor with alopecia areata. Material: CD4+ T cells sorted from blood, obtained between weeks 51 and 54, from a patient treated with tofacitinib. This receptor chain uses TRBV5-4 and TRBJ2-1, and 7 junctional nucleotides match TRBD2. The DNA sequence is given as TGTGCCAGCAGCTCTCCGGGACTACTGGACAATGAGCAGTTCTTC. This is translated as CASSSPGLLDNEQFF.